These 17 T cell receptor beta chains were all obtained from the same sample, sequenced in a study of cytomegalovirus exposure and HLA in healthy donors. The study ran its PCR with 60 Vbeta and 13 Jbeta primers. TCRdb's table, derived via immunoSEQ multiplex PCR, lists solely in-frame clones and lacks some. There are roughly 200,000 clones in the sample; 80% occur only once, and roughly 0.65% lies in the top ten. The specimen was PBMCs. The receptor source for this set is a boy aged 5-17 years in good health and CMV-seronegative.

The chain has TRBV5-1 and TRBJ1-1; 7 bases are shared with TRBD1. The trim removed 4 bases at V and 10 bases at J, leaving 10 bases unmatched. CDR1 and CDR2 (germline): SGHRS, YFSETQ. The length of the CDR3 is 13 residues. CDR3 bases: TGCGCCAGCAGCGACGTAGGGGGCGAGCGAGCTTTCTTT. Translating gives CASSDVGGERAFF.

The V and J genes are TRBV6-1 and TRBJ1-1; D unresolved. The CDR3 consists of 14 residues. From germline, CDR1 is MNHNS and CDR2 SASEGT. Trimming removed 4 bases from V and 5 bases from J, with 14 bases in between. Here the CDR3 reads CASSVMSRGTEAFF. The CDR3 coding sequence is TGTGCCAGCAGTGTGATGTCTCGAGGGACTGAAGCTTTCTTT.

The chain couples TRBV19 to TRBJ1-2; tentative D call: TRBD1 (5 bases). V was pared by 3 bases and J by 4 bases, with 15 bases between. This CDR3 has 15 amino acids. The V gene's germline CDR1 is LNHDA and CDR2 SQIVND (reference sequence). The CDR3 region is CASSMPGGGFYGYTF. CDR3 DNA: TGTGCCAGTAGTATGCCCGGGGGTGGATTCTATGGCTACACCTTC. The complete variable domain, with remaining parts taken from reference TRBV19 and TRBJ1-2, reads DGGITQSPKYLFRKEGQNVTLSCEQNLNHDAMYWYRQDPGQGLRLIYYSQIVNDFQKGDIAEGYSVSREKKESFPLTVTSAQKNPTAFYLCASSMPGGGFYGYTFGSGTRLTVV.

The chain uses TRBV29-1 and TRBJ2-1; 11 bases agree with TRBD2. CDR1 is SQVTM, CDR2 ANQGSEA, per germline. The V segment lost 0 bases and the J segment 1 base; nucleotides outside the gene matches: 2. The CDR3 totals 16 residues. For the CDR3, the DNA is TGCAGCGTTGAAGATCGGACTAGCGGGTCCTACAATGAGCAGTTCTTC. It translates to CSVEDRTSGSYNEQFF.

The chain joins TRBV30 to TRBJ2-3, with D unclear. The germline CDR1 and CDR2 sequences are GTSNPN and SVGIG (reference sequence). Trimming pared 4 bases from V and 6 bases from J, leaving 26 bases between. This CDR3 spans 17 amino acids. CDR3 in amino acids: CAWTTFSGPLYWDTQYF. The CDR3 nucleotides read TGTGCCTGGACAACCTTTTCGGGTCCATTATACTGGGATACGCAGTATTTT.

With regard to this clone: A junction boundary mismatches the germline segment, possibly from a read error. The chain has TRBV2 and TRBJ1-2, with no clear D. Germline loops: CDR1 SNHLY, CDR2 FYNNEI. The CDR3 length is 13 residues. CDR3 bases: TGTGCCAGCAGTGTCGACGGGAGCTATGACTACACCTTC. Amino acids: CASSVDGSYDYTF. Looking up the rest from reference TRBV2 and TRBJ1-2 gives the full variable domain: EPEVTQTPSHQVTQMGQEVILRCVPISNHLYFYWYRQILGQKVEFLVSFYNNEISEKSEIFDDQFSVERPDGSNFTLKIRSTKLEDSAMYFCASSVDGSYDYTFGSGTRLTVV.

This clone showed up just once. The CDR3 spells CASSAEGRLYGYTF. The CDR3 bases are TGTGCCAGCAGCGCGGAGGGAAGACTCTATGGCTACACCTTC. This rearrangement joins TRBV2 to TRBJ1-2; D call uncertain. The germline gives CDR1 SNHLY, CDR2 FYNNEI. With 6 bases removed from V and 4 bases from J, the gap between germline ends came to 15 bases. This CDR3 has 14 residues.

The J gene is TRBJ2-2, the V gene TRBV18; D is undetermined. Trimming removed 8 bases at V and 0 bases at J, with 22 bases between. The CDR3 loop spans 18 amino acids. The germline CDR1 and CDR2 sequences are KGHSH and LQKENI. As DNA, the CDR3 is TGTGCCAGCCCCTCCGAACTGACTCTCACTTCGAACACCGGGGAGCTGTTTTTT. Translating gives CASPSELTLTSNTGELFF.

The V and J genes are TRBV30 and TRBJ1-6; the D is unclear. The CDR3 runs 11 residues. V lost 3 bases, J lost 8 bases, and 5 bases lay in between. CDR1 is GTSNPN and CDR2 is SVGIG in the germline V gene (reference sequence). The DNA for the CDR3 is TGTGCCTGGAGCGAGGATTCACCCCTCCACTTT. It codes for CAWSEDSPLHF.

The rearrangement uses TRBV4-1 and TRBJ2-7; TRBD2 matches 13 bases. CDR3 length: 14 amino acids. V lost 6 bases and J lost 6; bases outside the gene matches: 5. Germline V gene lookup returns CDR1 MGHRA and CDR2 YSYEKL. CDR3 in DNA: TGCGCCAGCAGGACGGGACTAGCGGGAACCGAGCAGTACTTC. Translated, it gives CASRTGLAGTEQYF.

V is TRBV11-3 and J is TRBJ2-7; possibly TRBD2 for D (5 bases). V lost 6 bases to trimming and J lost 2 bases, with 26 bases between them. Germline assignment: CDR1 SGHNT and CDR2 YENEEA. CDR3 length: 18 residues. CDR3 nucleotides: TGTGCCAGCAGTGGCCAGAGCGGAGGAGAAAGGCTCCCCTACGAGCAGTACTTC. This codes for CASSGQSGGERLPYEQYF.

This clone was found a few times. This chain uses TRBV4-1 with TRBJ1-2; D not certain. The CDR3 totals 15 residues. V lost 0 bases, J lost 6 bases, and 14 bases lay in between. Germline V CDR1 and CDR2: MGHRA, YSYEKL. CDR3 residues: CASSQEGDPYHGYTF. The CDR3 DNA is TGCGCCAGCAGCCAAGAGGGAGACCCATACCATGGCTACACCTTC.

CDR3 sequence reads: CASTQDPRGGYTF. The CDR3 nucleotides read TGTGCCAGTACCCAGGACCCTAGGGGTGGCTACACCTTC. The chain recombines TRBV19 with TRBJ1-2, with D possibly matching TRBD1 (5 bases). The V end lost 7 bases, the J end lost 7 bases, and 16 bases lay between the germline ends. The germline V gene encodes CDR1 LNHDA and CDR2 SQIVND (reference sequence). This CDR3 spans 13 amino acids.

The chain uses TRBV6-5 and TRBJ2-1; 9 nucleotides line up with TRBD2. J gave up 6 bases and V 11 bases, and 8 bases lay outside the gene matches. The CDR3 is 13 amino acids. Germline lookup yields CDR1 MNHEY and CDR2 SVGAGI. The CDR3 sequence: CAAGRREGNEQFF. The CDR3 bases are TGTGCCGCTGGACGGCGGGAGGGCAATGAGCAGTTCTTC.

The chain uses TRBV18 and TRBJ1-3, with 9 bases lining up with TRBD1. Germline V gene data show CDR1 as KGHSH and CDR2 as LQKENI. The CDR3 is made up of 16 amino acids. With V trimmed by 4 bases and J by 0 bases, 4 bases remained unmatched. The CDR3 is CASSQETGGSGNTIYF. Here the CDR3 DNA reads TGTGCCAGCTCACAAGAGACAGGGGGCTCTGGAAACACCATATATTTT.

V is TRBV10-1 and J is TRBJ2-3, with TRBD1 matching 7 bases. Germline CDR1 reads WNHNN; CDR2 reads SYGVQD (reference sequence). The CDR3 spans 14 residues. V was pared by 6 bases and J by 0 bases, with 3 bases of the junction left unmatched. The CDR3 nucleotides are TGCGCCAGCAGCCCGGGACAGAGCACAGATACGCAGTATTTT. Its translation: CASSPGQSTDTQYF.

The V and J genes are TRBV20-1 and TRBJ1-1; D perhaps matches TRBD1 (6 bases). The CDR3 runs to 11 residues. The germline V gene encodes CDR1 DFQATT and CDR2 SNEGSKA (reference sequence). DNA of the CDR3: TGCAGCCCCACGAGGGGGACTGAAGCTTTCTTT. This sequence encodes CSPTRGTEAFF.